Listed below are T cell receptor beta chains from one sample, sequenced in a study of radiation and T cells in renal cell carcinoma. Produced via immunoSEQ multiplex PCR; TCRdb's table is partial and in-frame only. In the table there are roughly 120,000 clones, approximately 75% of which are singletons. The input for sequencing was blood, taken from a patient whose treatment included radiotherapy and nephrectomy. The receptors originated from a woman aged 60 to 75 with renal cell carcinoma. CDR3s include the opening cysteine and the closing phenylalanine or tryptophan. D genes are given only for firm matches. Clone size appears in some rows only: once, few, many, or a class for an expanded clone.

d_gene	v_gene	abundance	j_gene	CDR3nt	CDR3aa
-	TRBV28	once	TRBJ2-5	TGTGCCAGCAGTCCCCCCCCGGGGACCCAGTACTTC	CASSPPPGTQYF
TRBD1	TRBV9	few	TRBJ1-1	TGTGCCAGCAGCGTAGCCGGAGGACAGGCGAGCACGTTAGGCACTGAAGCTTTCTTT	CASSVAGGQASTLGTEAFF
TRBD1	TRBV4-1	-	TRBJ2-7	TGCGCCAGCAGCCAAGTTCAGGCCGGGACAGGTCTTTACGAGCAGTACTTC	CASSQVQAGTGLYEQYF
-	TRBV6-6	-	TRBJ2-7	TGTGCCACCTTACTGGACAGCTACTACGAGCAGTACTTC	CATLLDSYYEQYF
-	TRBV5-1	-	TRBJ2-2	TGCGCCAGCAGCCGAGAAGGGGGAGACGGATTAGAGCTGTTTTTT	CASSREGGDGLELFF
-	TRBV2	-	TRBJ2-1	TGTGCCAGCAGTGGGTTGTTTAGCGGTGGCTACAATGAGCAGTTCTTC	CASSGLFSGGYNEQFF
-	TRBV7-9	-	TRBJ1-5	TGTGCCAGCAGCTTTTTAGGGGTCAATCAGCCCCAGCATTTT	CASSFLGVNQPQHF
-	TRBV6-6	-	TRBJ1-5	TGTGCCAGCAGTTTTCACGGAAGCAATCAGCCCCAGCATTTT	CASSFHGSNQPQHF
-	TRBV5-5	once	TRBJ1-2	TGTGCCAGCAGCTTGGGGGGCGCAGGAAACTATGGCTACACCTTC	CASSLGGAGNYGYTF
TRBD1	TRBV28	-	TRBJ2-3	TGTGCCAGCAGTGCTCGGGGACAGGTTCCGTTCCGATTCACAGATACGCAGTATTTT	CASSARGQVPFRFTDTQYF
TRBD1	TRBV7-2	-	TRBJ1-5	TGTGCCAGCAGCTTAAGGGGGCATGACAATCAGCCCCAGCATTTT	CASSLRGHDNQPQHF
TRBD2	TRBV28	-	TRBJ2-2	TGTGCCAGCAGTAACCCCTTAGGACTAGCTGTCGGGGAGCTGTTTTTT	CASSNPLGLAVGELFF
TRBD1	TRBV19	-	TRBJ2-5	TGTGCCAGTAGTCGGATACAGGGGAGTCGAGAGACCCAGTACTTC	CASSRIQGSRETQYF
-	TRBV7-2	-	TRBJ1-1	TGTGCCAGCAGCTTAGGGATCCCGAACACTGAAGCTTTCTTT	CASSLGIPNTEAFF
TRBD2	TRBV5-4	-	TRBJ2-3	TGTGCCAGCAGCTTGCGCGGGGGGGTTATCAATACGCAGTATTTT	CASSLRGGVINTQYF
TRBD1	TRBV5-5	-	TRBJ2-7	TGTGCCAGCAGCTTGGAGGACAGGGGCTACGAGCAGTACTTC	CASSLEDRGYEQYF
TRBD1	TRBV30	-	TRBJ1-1	TGTGCCTGGAGTAGAGGACAGGAGAACACTGAAGCTTTCTTT	CAWSRGQENTEAFF
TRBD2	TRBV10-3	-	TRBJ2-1	TGTGCCATCAGTCCCCAGCGGGACGGGAATGAGCAGTTCTTC	CAISPQRDGNEQFF
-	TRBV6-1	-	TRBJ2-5	TGTGCCAGCAGCCGGACAGAGGACGAGACCCAGTACTTC	CASSRTEDETQYF
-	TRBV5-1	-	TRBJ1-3	TGCGCCAGCAGCCAACAGGGTAGTCAGGACAACACCATATATTTT	CASSQQGSQDNTIYF
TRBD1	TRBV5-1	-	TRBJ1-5	TGCGCCAGTAAACCAGGACAGGATAGCAATCAGCCCCAGCATTTT	CASKPGQDSNQPQHF
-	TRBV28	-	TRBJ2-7	TGTGCCAGCAGTCCCCCCGGGCGGCTCTCCTACGAGCAGTACTTC	CASSPPGRLSYEQYF
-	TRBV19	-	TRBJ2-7	TGTGCCAGTAGTACCCAGGGAGCCTACGAGCAGTACTTC	CASSTQGAYEQYF
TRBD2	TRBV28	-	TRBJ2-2	TGTGCCAGCAGTGCTCCCGGGACTAGCGGGGTGGACGGGGAGCTGTTTTTT	CASSAPGTSGVDGELFF
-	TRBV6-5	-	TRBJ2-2	TGTGCCAGCAGTTCAATCGGCAGGGGTAACACCGGGGAGCTGTTTTTT	CASSSIGRGNTGELFF
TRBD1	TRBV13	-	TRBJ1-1	TGTGCCAGCAGCTCAACTCGACAGGGGAACACTGAAGCTTTCTTT	CASSSTRQGNTEAFF
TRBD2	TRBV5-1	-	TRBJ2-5	TGCGCCAGCAAATTGGGGGGGAACCAAGAGACCCAGTACTTC	CASKLGGNQETQYF
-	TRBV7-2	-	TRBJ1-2	TGTGCCAGCAGCTTTCCGGGTGACTATGGCTACACCTTC	CASSFPGDYGYTF
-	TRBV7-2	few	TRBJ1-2	TGTGCCAGCAGCTTATCGACAGTCTTCACCTTC	CASSLSTVFTF
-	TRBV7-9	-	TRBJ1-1	TGTGCCAGCAGCTTACGAATGGGAATGAACACTGAAGCTTTCTTT	CASSLRMGMNTEAFF
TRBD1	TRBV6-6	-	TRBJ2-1	TGTGCCAGCAGTGCCGCTCCGGGACAGGGGTCCAATGAGCAGTTCTTC	CASSAAPGQGSNEQFF
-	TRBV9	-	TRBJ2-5	TGTGCCAGCAGCTTTGGGGACACCCAAGAGACCCAGTACTTC	CASSFGDTQETQYF
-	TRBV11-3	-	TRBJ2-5	TGTGCCAGCAGCTTAGGTAGTGAAGAGACCCAGTACTTC	CASSLGSEETQYF
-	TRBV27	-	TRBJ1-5	TGTGCCAGCAGCCTCCGGGACGGGAATCAGCCCCAGCATTTT	CASSLRDGNQPQHF
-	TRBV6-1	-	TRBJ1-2	TGTGCCAGCAGTGAAGCCCCAGACCCTAACTATGGCTACACCTTC	CASSEAPDPNYGYTF
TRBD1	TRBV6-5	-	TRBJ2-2	TGTGCCAGCAAGACCGGGACAGGGAACACCGGGGAGCTGTTTTTT	CASKTGTGNTGELFF
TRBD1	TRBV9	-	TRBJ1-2	TGTGCCAGCAGCATGGGAGGGGGCGTTAACTATGGCTACACCTTC	CASSMGGGVNYGYTF
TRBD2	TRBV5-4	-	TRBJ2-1	TGTGCCAGCAGCTTGGCTACTAGCGGGGGTAATGAGCAGTTCTTC	CASSLATSGGNEQFF
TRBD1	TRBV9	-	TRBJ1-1	TGTGCCAGCAGCCCCAGACAGGGGGCGCTGATCACTGAAGCTTTCTTT	CASSPRQGALITEAFF
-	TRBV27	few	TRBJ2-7	TGTGCCAGCAGTTTATCGGCAGGGTACGAGCAGTACTTC	CASSLSAGYEQYF
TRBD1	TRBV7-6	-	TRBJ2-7	TGTGCCAGCAGCCGTGGACAGGGGTTGGGAATCGAGCAGTACTTC	CASSRGQGLGIEQYF
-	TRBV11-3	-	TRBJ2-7	TGTGCCAGCAGCTCCGGGCCACACTACGAGCAGTACTTC	CASSSGPHYEQYF
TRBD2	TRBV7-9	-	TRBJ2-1	TGTGCCAGCAGCTTAGCCGGGGGGGTCGATGAGCAGTTCTTC	CASSLAGGVDEQFF
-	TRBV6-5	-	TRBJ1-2	TGTGCCAGCAGACCCGACGGGAACTATGGCTACACCTTC	CASRPDGNYGYTF
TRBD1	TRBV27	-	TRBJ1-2	TGTGCCAGCAGTTCAGGGGGAGGAGGTAACTATGGCTACACCTTC	CASSSGGGGNYGYTF
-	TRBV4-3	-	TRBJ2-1	TGCGCCAGCAGCCAAGGATCTAGCTCGAATGAGCAGTTCTTC	CASSQGSSSNEQFF
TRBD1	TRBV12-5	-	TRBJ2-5	TGTGCTAGTGCCATGGGACAGCCCCAAGAGACCCAGTACTTC	CASAMGQPQETQYF
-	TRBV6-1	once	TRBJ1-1	TGTGCCAGCAGTCCGCCTACCGACACAGGTAACTTT	CASSPPTDTGNF
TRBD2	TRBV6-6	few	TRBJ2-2	TGTGCCAGCAGCCGGACTAGTACCGGGGAGCTGTTTTTT	CASSRTSTGELFF
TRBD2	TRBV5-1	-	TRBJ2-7	TGCGCCAGCAGCTCACCCCTGGGACTAGCGGGAGGGAGCTCCTACGAGCAGTACTTC	CASSSPLGLAGGSSYEQYF
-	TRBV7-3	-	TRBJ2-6	TGTGCCAGCAGCCTTCAAGGAGGGACAGGGGCCAACGTCCTGACTTTC	CASSLQGGTGANVLTF
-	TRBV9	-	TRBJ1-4	TGTGCCAGCACCAGAGGGGGAACTAATGAAAAACTGTTTTTT	CASTRGGTNEKLFF
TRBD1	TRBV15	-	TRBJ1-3	TGTGCCACCAGCAGAGATGGGACAGGATCTGGAAACACCATATATTTT	CATSRDGTGSGNTIYF
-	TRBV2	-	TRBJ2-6	TGTGCCAGCAGTGAAGGGACATATGCTACTTTC	CASSEGTYATF
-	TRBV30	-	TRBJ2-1	TGTGCCTGGAGCCTCTTGACCTACAATGAGCAGTTCTTC	CAWSLLTYNEQFF